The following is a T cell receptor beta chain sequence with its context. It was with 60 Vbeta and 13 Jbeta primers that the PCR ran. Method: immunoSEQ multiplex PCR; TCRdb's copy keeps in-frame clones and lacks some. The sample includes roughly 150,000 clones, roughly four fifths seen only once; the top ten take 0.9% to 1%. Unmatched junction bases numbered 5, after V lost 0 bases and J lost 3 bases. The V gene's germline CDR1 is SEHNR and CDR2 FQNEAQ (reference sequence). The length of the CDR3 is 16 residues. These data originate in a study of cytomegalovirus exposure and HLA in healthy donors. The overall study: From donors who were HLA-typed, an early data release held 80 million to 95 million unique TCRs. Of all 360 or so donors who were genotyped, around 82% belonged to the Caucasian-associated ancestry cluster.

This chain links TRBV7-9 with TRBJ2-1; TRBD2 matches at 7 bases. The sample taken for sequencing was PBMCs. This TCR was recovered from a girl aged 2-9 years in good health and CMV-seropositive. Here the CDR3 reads CASSLAPGGHYNEQFF. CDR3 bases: TGTGCCAGCAGCTTAGCGCCGGGAGGCCACTACAATGAGCAGTTCTTC.